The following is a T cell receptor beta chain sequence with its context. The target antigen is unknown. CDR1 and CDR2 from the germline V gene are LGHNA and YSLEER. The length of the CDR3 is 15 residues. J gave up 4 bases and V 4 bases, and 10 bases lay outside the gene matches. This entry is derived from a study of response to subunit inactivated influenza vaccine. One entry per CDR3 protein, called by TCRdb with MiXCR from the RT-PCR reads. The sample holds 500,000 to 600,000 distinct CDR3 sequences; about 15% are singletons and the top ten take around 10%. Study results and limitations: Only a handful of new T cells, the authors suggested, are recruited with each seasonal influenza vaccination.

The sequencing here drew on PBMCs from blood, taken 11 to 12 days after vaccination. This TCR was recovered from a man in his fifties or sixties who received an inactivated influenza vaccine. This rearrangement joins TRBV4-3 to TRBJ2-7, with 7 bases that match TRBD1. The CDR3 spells CASSRRQGYGYEQYF. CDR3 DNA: TGCGCCAGCAGCCGAAGACAGGGATACGGTTACGAGCAGTACTTC.